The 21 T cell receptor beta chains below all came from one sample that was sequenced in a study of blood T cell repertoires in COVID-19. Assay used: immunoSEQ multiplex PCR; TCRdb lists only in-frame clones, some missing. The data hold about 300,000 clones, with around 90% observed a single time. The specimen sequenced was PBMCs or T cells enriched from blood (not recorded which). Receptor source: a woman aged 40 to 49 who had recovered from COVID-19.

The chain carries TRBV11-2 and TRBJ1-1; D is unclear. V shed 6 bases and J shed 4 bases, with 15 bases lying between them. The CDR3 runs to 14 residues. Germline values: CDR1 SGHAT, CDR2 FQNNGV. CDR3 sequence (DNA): TGTGCCAGCAGTCGAAGCCGAGGAGGCACTGAAGCTTTCTTT. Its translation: CASSRSRGGTEAFF.

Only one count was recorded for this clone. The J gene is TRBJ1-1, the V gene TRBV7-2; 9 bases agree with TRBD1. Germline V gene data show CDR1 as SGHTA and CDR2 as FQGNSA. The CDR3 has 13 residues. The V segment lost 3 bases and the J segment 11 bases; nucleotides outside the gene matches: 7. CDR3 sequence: CASSFRDRDLAFF. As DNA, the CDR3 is TGTGCCAGCAGCTTTCGGGACAGGGATTTGGCTTTCTTT.

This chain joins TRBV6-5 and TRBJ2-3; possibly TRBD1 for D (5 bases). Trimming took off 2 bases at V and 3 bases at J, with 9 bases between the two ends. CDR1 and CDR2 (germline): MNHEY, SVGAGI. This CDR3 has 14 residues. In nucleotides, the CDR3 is TGTGCCAGCAGTTACGTGGGGCTTACAGATACGCAGTATTTT. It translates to CASSYVGLTDTQYF.

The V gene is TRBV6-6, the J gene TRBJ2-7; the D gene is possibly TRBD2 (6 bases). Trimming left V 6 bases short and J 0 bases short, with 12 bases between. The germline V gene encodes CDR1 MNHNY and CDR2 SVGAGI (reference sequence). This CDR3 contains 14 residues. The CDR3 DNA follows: TGTGCCAGCAGGGGGACTGCTAGCTCCTACGAGCAGTACTTC. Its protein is CASRGTASSYEQYF.

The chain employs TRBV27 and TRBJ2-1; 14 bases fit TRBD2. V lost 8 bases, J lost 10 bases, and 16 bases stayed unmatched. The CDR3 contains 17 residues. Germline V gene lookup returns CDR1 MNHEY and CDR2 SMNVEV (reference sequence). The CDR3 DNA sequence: TGTGCCAGCGGGGGGCTAGGGACTAGCGGGAGTCTGTGGGAGCAGTTCTTC. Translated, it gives CASGGLGTSGSLWEQFF.

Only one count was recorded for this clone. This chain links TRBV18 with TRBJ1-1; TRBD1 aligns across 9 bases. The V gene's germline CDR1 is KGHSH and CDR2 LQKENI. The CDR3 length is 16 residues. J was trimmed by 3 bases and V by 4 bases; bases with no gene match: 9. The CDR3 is CASSRMATGGDTEAFF. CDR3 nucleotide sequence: TGTGCCAGCTCACGAATGGCGACAGGGGGTGACACTGAAGCTTTCTTT. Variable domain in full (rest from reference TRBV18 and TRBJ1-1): NAGVMQNPRHLVRRRGQEARLRCSPMKGHSHVYWYRQLPEEGLKFMVYLQKENIIDESGMPKERFSAEFPKEGPSILRIQQVVRGDSAAYFCASSRMATGGDTEAFFGQGTRLTVV.

The CDR3 reads CASSWGLAGGFTGELFF. The CDR3 DNA sequence: TGTGCCAGCAGCTGGGGACTAGCGGGGGGTTTCACCGGGGAGCTGTTTTTT. The V call is TRBV7-8, the J call TRBJ2-2, with TRBD2 matching over 15 bases. This CDR3 has 17 residues. The germline V gene has CDR1 SGHVS and CDR2 FQNEAQ. After removal of 4 bases from V and 4 bases from J, the junction contained 4 bases not matched to a gene.

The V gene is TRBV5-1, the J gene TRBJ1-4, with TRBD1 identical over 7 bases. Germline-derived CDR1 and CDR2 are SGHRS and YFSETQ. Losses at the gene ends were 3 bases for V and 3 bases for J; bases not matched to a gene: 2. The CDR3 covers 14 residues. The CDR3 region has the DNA TGCGCCAGCAGCTCGGGACAGCCTAATGAAAAACTGTTTTTT. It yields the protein CASSSGQPNEKLFF.

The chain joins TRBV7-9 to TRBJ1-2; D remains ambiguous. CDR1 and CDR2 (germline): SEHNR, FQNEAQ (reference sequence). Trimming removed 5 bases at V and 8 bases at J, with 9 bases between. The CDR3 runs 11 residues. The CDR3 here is CASSPRVGYTF. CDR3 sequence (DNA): TGTGCCAGCAGCCCGAGGGTCGGCTACACCTTC.

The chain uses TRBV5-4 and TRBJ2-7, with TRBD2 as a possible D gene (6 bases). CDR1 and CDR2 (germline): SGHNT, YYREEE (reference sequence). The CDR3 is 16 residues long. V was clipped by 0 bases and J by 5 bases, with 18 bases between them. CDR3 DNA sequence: TGTGCCAGCAGCTTGGTATCTGGAGGGCGCGGGCACGAGCAGTACTTC. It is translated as CASSLVSGGRGHEQYF. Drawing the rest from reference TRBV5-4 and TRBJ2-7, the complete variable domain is ETGVTQSPTHLIKTRGQQVTLRCSSQSGHNTVSWYQQALGQGPQFIFQYYREEENGRGNFPPRFSGLQFPNYSSELNVNALELDDSALYLCASSLVSGGRGHEQYFGPGTRLTVT.

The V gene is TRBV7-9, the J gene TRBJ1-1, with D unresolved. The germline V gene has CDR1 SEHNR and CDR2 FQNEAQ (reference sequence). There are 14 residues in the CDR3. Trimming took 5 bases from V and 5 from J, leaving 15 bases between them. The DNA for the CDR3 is TGTGCCAGCAGCCCGGGGATAGGGAAGACTGAAGCTTTCTTT. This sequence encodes CASSPGIGKTEAFF.

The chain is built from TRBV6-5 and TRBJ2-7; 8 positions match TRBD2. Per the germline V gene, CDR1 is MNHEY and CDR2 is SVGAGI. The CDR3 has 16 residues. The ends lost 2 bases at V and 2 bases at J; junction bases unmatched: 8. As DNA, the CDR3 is TGTGCCAGCAGTTACCTTACTAGCGGTCCAACCTACGAGCAGTACTTC. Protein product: CASSYLTSGPTYEQYF.

The CDR3 reads CASSVGQEGLIRTGELFF. The DNA for the CDR3 is TGTGCCAGCAGCGTAGGACAGGAAGGGTTGATTAGGACCGGGGAGCTGTTTTTT. V and J are TRBV9 and TRBJ2-2; D may be TRBD1 (6 bases). V was pared by 0 bases and J by 5 bases, with 20 bases between. The V gene's germline CDR1 is SGDLS and CDR2 YYNGEE. The CDR3 covers 18 residues.

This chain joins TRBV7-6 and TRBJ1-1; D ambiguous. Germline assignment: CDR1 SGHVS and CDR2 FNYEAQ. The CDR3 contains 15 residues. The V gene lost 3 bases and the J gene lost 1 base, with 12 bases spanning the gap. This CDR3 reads CASSLFPLSNTEAFF. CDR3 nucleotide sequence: TGTGCCAGCAGCTTGTTTCCTCTTTCGAACACTGAAGCTTTCTTT.

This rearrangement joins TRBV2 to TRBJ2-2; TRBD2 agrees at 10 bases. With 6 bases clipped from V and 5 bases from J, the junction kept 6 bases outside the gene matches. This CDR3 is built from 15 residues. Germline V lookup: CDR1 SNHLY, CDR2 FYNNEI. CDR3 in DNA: TGTGCCAGCAGGGGGACTAGCGTTGAAACCGGGGAGCTGTTTTTT. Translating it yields CASRGTSVETGELFF.

CDR3 sequence reads: CASRPAGEVKFF. The CDR3 DNA follows: TGTGCCAGCAGACCTGCGGGGGAGGTGAAGTTCTTC. The genes are TRBV9 and TRBJ2-1; 7 bases match TRBD2. This CDR3 is built from 12 residues. Looked up from germline, CDR1 is SGDLS and CDR2 is YYNGEE. V was clipped by 5 bases and J by 14 bases; unmatched bases: 10.

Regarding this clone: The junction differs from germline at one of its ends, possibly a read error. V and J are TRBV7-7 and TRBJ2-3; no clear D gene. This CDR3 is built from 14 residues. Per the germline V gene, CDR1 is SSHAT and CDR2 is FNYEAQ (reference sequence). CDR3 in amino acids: CASSLGPIRDTQYF. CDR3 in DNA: TGTGCTAGCAGCTTAGGGCCCATCCGAGATACGCAGTATTTT.

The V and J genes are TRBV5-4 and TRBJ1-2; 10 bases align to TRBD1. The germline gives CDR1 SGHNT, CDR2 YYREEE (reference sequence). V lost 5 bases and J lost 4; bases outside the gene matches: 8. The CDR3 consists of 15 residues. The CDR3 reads CASSRQGAVSYGYTF. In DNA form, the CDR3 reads TGTGCCAGCAGTCGACAGGGGGCAGTAAGCTATGGCTACACCTTC.

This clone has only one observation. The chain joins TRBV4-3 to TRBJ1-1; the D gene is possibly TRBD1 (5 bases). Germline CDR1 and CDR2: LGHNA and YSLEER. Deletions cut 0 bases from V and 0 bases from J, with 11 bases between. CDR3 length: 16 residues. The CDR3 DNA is TGCGCCAGCAGCCAAGATAGGAGACAGTTGAACACTGAAGCTTTCTTT. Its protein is CASSQDRRQLNTEAFF.

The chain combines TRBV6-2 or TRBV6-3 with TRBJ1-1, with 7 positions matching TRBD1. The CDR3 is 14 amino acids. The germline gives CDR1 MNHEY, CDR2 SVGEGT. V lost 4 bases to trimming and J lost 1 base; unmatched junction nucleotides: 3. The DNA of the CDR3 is TGTGCCAGCAGTTGGGGACAGCGGAACACTGAAGCTTTCTTT. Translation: CASSWGQRNTEAFF.

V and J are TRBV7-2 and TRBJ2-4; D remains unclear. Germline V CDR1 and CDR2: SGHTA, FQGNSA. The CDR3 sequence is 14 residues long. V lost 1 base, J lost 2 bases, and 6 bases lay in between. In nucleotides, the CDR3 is TGTGCCAGCAGCTTAGGACACACCAAAAACATTCAGTACTTC. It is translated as CASSLGHTKNIQYF. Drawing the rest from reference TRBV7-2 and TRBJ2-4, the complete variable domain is GAGVSQSPSNKVTEKGKDVELRCDPISGHTALYWYRQSLGQGLEFLIYFQGNSAPDKSGLPSDRFSAERTGGSVSTLTIQRTQQEDSAVYLCASSLGHTKNIQYFGAGTRLSVL.